Sequencing of this T cell receptor (beta chain) was carried out in a study of blood T cell repertoires in COVID-19. On the study more broadly: COVID-19 samples, acute and convalescent, were from the United States, Italy and Spain.

Authors' analysis steps: Estimates of nucleated cell counts were drawn from the amplification of reference gene primers. Profiled with immunoSEQ multiplex PCR; TCRdb holds only in-frame clones, not every one. Clonal size and the V and J genes are those of that table, whereas D and trimming came from the DNA. The sample records some 460,000 clones, about 89% being singletons. From germline, CDR1 is SEHNR and CDR2 FQNEAQ (reference sequence). The CDR3 is 17 amino acids. The ends lost 4 bases at V and 5 bases at J; junction bases unmatched: 15. The material sequenced was peripheral blood. The TCR was taken from a woman aged 25 to 39 with acute or convalescent COVID-19. V and J are TRBV7-9 and TRBJ2-7, with 9 bases aligning to TRBD1. The CDR3 here is CASSSPGKNRGLNEQYF. In nucleotides, the CDR3 is TGTGCCAGCAGCTCCCCTGGAAAAAACAGGGGGCTTAACGAGCAGTACTTC. Combining the CDR3 with reference TRBV7-9 and TRBJ2-7 gives the whole variable domain DTGVSQNPRHKITKRGQNVTFRCDPISEHNRLYWYRQTLGQGPEFLTYFQNEAQLEKSRLLSDRFSAERPKGSFSTLEIQRTEQGDSAMYLCASSSPGKNRGLNEQYFGPGTRLTVT.